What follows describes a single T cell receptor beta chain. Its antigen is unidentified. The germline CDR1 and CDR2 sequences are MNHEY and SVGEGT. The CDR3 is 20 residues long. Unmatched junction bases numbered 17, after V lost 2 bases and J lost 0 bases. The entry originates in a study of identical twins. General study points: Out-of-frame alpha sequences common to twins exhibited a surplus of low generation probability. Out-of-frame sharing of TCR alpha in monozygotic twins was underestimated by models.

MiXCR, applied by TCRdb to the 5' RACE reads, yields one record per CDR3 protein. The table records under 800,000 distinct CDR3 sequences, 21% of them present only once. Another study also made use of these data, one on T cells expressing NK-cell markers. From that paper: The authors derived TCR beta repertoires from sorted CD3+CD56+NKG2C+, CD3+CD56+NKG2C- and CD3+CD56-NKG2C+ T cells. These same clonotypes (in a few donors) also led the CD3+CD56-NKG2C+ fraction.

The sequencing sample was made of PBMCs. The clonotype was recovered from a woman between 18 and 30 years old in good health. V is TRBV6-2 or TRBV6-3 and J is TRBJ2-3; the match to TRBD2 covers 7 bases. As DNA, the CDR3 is TGTGCCAGCAGTTACCAACTGACCATTCTCTCGGGGGGTAGCACAGATACGCAGTATTTT. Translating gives CASSYQLTILSGGSTDTQYF.